This TCR beta chain was sequenced in a study of cytomegalovirus exposure and HLA in healthy donors. Germline loops: CDR1 MDHEN, CDR2 SYDVKM. Trimming took 8 bases from V and 4 from J; bases not matched to a gene: 12. The CDR3 spans 15 residues. The PCR made use of 60 Vbeta and 13 Jbeta primers. Produced via immunoSEQ multiplex PCR; TCRdb's table is partial and in-frame only. The sample holds approximately 140,000 clones, approximately 78% seen once. Whole-study results and caveats: Over 150 TCR beta chains were listed as cytomegalovirus-associated. Later genetic work tied a missense DCLRE1C variant to beta-chain V and J trimming. Earlier analysis found most TCR beta V segments productive about 87% or about 30% of the time.

On this clone itself: Its specificity is not known.

The chain uses TRBV28 and TRBJ2-7; 9 positions agree with TRBD2. The receptor comes from a woman between 40 and 50 years old in good health and CMV-seropositive. Sequenced: PBMCs. CDR3 bases: TGTGCCAGCCACCCTGGCGGGAGGGCGCGTTACGAGCAGTACTTC. This sequence encodes CASHPGGRARYEQYF.